The 24 T cell receptor beta chains listed next were all sequenced from one sample in a study of blood T cells in healthy people across ages. Primers used in a second PCR of about 7 to 12 cycles were a sample-barcoded 5' primer and a J-beta primer mix. MiXCR, applied by TCRdb to the 5' RACE reads, yields one record per CDR3 protein. The sample has 250,000 to 300,000 distinct CDR3 sequences, about 25% seen once. Specimen: blood. All receptors come from a woman aged 65 to 85 in good health.

The gene calls are TRBV6-2 or TRBV6-3 and TRBJ2-7; either TRBD1 or TRBD2 may fit D (6 bases each). V lost 5 bases, J lost 9 bases, and 20 bases lay in between. From germline, CDR1 is MNHEY and CDR2 SVGEGT. The CDR3 spans 14 residues. The CDR3 sequence is CASSLPLGRGRQYF. CDR3 nucleotides: TGTGCCAGCAGTCTTCCCCTAGGACGGGGGCGGCAGTACTTC.

V gene TRBV4-3 combines with J gene TRBJ2-3; D ambiguous. CDR3 length: 16 residues. Germline V gives CDR1 LGHNA, CDR2 YSLEER. Trimming shortened V by 0 bases and J by 2 bases, and 12 bases separated the two germline ends. The DNA for the CDR3 is TGCGCCAGCAGCCAAGATCCCCTGATCTTCACAGATACGCAGTATTTT. Its protein is CASSQDPLIFTDTQYF.

The J gene is TRBJ2-2, the V gene TRBV28; perhaps D is TRBD1 or TRBD2 (7 bases each). Germline values: CDR1 MDHEN, CDR2 SYDVKM. Deletions cut 6 bases from V and 3 bases from J, with 17 bases between. The CDR3 is 16 residues long. The CDR3 sequence: CASSPHRGGDTGELFF. The CDR3 nucleotides are TGTGCCAGCAGCCCTCACAGGGGAGGGGACACCGGGGAGCTGTTTTTT.

This chain links TRBV12-3 or TRBV12-4 with TRBJ2-3; TRBD2 matches at 11 bases. V lost 3 bases, J lost 3 bases, and 5 bases stayed unmatched. The CDR3 consists of 16 residues. CDR3 in DNA: TGTGCCAGCAGTTTTGCGGGACTAGCGGTAACAGATACGCAGTATTTT. It translates to CASSFAGLAVTDTQYF.

The chain joins TRBV28 to TRBJ2-5, with D possibly matching TRBD1 (5 bases). Germline loops: CDR1 MDHEN, CDR2 SYDVKM. V dropped 4 bases and J dropped 5 bases, with 17 bases sitting between them. The CDR3 is 15 residues long. CDR3 sequence reads: CASSSTSAGRETQYF. The CDR3 nucleotides are TGTGCCAGCAGTTCTACCTCGGCAGGGCGCGAGACCCAGTACTTC.

V usage is TRBV28 and J usage is TRBJ2-7; TRBD1 agrees at 10 bases. Germline values: CDR1 MDHEN, CDR2 SYDVKM. CDR3 length: 15 residues. The V gene end was trimmed by 1 base and the J gene end by 4 bases; junction bases not matched to a gene: 4. This CDR3 reads CASSLFDRGHYEQYF. The CDR3 bases are TGTGCCAGCAGTTTATTCGACAGGGGGCATTACGAGCAGTACTTC.

This clonotype came up a few times. A much larger clone lies one base from this, so it may be a read error. The V gene is TRBV28, the J gene TRBJ2-7, with 7 bases identical to TRBD1. CDR1 is MDHEN, CDR2 SYDVKM, per germline. This CDR3 contains 13 residues. The CDR3 protein is CASSGTDSYEQCF. The CDR3 DNA sequence: TGTGCCAGCAGCGGGACAGACTCCTACGAGCAGTGCTTC.

J is TRBJ2-2 and V is TRBV29-1; D not resolved. In germline, CDR1 is SQVTM, CDR2 ANQGSEA. The CDR3 is 16 residues long. V lost 7 bases and J 2 bases, leaving 20 bases between the germline ends. The CDR3 sequence: CSARTYKTANTGELFF. The CDR3 DNA sequence: TGCAGCGCTCGCACGTATAAAACAGCTAACACCGGGGAGCTGTTTTTT.

This clonotype was recorded at least ten times. This chain links TRBV5-1 with TRBJ2-5; TRBD2 matches 10 bases. CDR1 is SGHRS, CDR2 YFSETQ, per germline. The V gene end was trimmed by 1 base and the J gene end by 4 bases; junction bases not matched to a gene: 4. The CDR3 is 15 amino acids. CDR3 in DNA: TGCGCCAGCAGCTTGAGAGCGGGAGGGCCAGAGACCCAGTACTTC. This gives the protein CASSLRAGGPETQYF.

At least ten counts were recorded for this clonotype. The gene calls are TRBV29-1 and TRBJ1-4; 9 nucleotides match TRBD1. The CDR3 runs to 13 residues. The junction had 8 bases not matched to a gene; V was cut back by 5 bases and J by 10 bases. Germline CDR1 and CDR2: SQVTM and ANQGSEA. The CDR3 sequence is CSVLGQGLGKLFF. As DNA, the CDR3 is TGCAGCGTTTTGGGACAGGGACTAGGAAAACTGTTTTTT.

This chain joins TRBV12-3 or TRBV12-4 and TRBJ2-5, with TRBD2 matching 15 bases. The end of the DNA fits TRBJ2-7 better, so the J call may be wrong. This CDR3 is 18 amino acids long. The CDR3 region has the DNA TGTGCCAGCAGCCTACTCTGGACTAGCGGGAGGGGGGGATACGAGCAGTACTTC. This gives the protein CASSLLWTSGRGGYEQYF.

This chain joins TRBV7-3 and TRBJ1-5; 7 nucleotides align to TRBD1. The CDR3 covers 15 residues. V gave up 1 base and J gave up 2 bases; unmatched junction bases: 2. The V gene's germline CDR1 is SGHTA and CDR2 FQGTGA. The CDR3, as DNA: TGTGCCAGCAGCTTAAGTGGGACAGGCAATCAGCCCCAGCATTTT. Translation: CASSLSGTGNQPQHF.

This clonotype was recorded a few times. This chain links TRBV7-8 with TRBJ2-3, with D possibly called TRBD1 or TRBD2 (5 bases each). Trimming took 1 base from V and 5 from J, leaving 10 bases between them. This CDR3 has 14 residues. CDR1 and CDR2 from the germline V gene are SGHVS and FQNEAQ. The CDR3 loop is CASSLGRGEDTQYF. The CDR3 bases are TGTGCCAGCAGCTTAGGTCGAGGGGAAGATACGCAGTATTTT.

In this sample, this clonotype turned up a few times. The chain combines TRBV21-1 with TRBJ2-3; the D call in the table, TRBD1, was not verified against the DNA. TRBV21-1 is described as a pseudogene. The CDR3 loop spans 14 amino acids. CDR3 in amino acids: CASSKAGHLSTQYF. The CDR3 DNA sequence: TGTGCCAGCAGCAAAGCGGGACATCTCTCGACGCAGTATTTT.

The V call is TRBV20-1, the J call TRBJ1-2; 8 bases are shared with TRBD1. Germline loops: CDR1 DFQATT, CDR2 SNEGSKA (reference sequence). Trimming at V came to 5 bases and at J to 3 bases, leaving 8 bases not matched to a gene. This CDR3 comprises 14 residues. DNA for the CDR3: TGCAGTGCTGGGGACAGGATCGGGGACTATGGCTACACCTTC. Translation gives CSAGDRIGDYGYTF.

This clonotype was counted between two and nine times. The chain has TRBV20-1 and TRBJ2-7, with 9 bases matching TRBD1. The germline V gene encodes CDR1 DFQATT and CDR2 SNEGSKA (reference sequence). This CDR3 contains 14 residues. J gave up 2 bases and V 3 bases, and 5 bases lay outside the gene matches. CDR3 amino acids: CSASRDRVPYEQYF. CDR3 nucleotides: TGCAGTGCTAGCCGGGACAGGGTCCCCTACGAGCAGTACTTC.

V usage is TRBV20-1 and J usage is TRBJ2-3; TRBD2 matches at 7 bases. Germline CDR1 reads DFQATT; CDR2 reads SNEGSKA (reference sequence). Losses at the gene ends were 0 bases for V and 2 bases for J; bases not matched to a gene: 5. This CDR3 has 15 amino acids. The DNA of the CDR3 is TGCAGTGCTAGAGATCGAAGCGGGACCACAGATACGCAGTATTTT. Translating gives CSARDRSGTTDTQYF.

The chain couples TRBV14 to TRBJ1-1; a possible D gene is TRBD1 (5 bases). This CDR3 has 13 residues. Trimming stripped 1 base from V and 10 bases from J, with 13 bases between. CDR1 is SGHDN, CDR2 FVKESK, per germline. CDR3 sequence: CASSQVDGRGAFF. In nucleotides, the CDR3 is TGTGCCAGCAGCCAAGTGGACGGAAGGGGAGCTTTCTTT.

This clonotype has more than one count but fewer than ten. The CDR3 reads CASRLEAQPQHF. The DNA for the CDR3 is TGTGCCAGCAGACTTGAAGCTCAGCCCCAGCATTTT. The V gene is TRBV28, the J gene TRBJ1-5; no reliable D call. CDR3 length: 12 residues. Germline V gene data show CDR1 as MDHEN and CDR2 as SYDVKM. Trimming left V 6 bases short and J 6 bases short, with 9 bases between.

This clonotype was seen a few times. The rearrangement links TRBV13 to TRBJ2-5, with 9 bases lining up with TRBD2. In germline, CDR1 is PRHDT, CDR2 FYEKMQ (reference sequence). The CDR3 runs 15 residues. Germline trimming cut 4 bases from V and 1 base from J; bases unmatched to any gene: 4. This chain's CDR3 is CASSSAGGPQETQYF. The CDR3 DNA is TGTGCCAGCAGCTCCGCGGGAGGGCCCCAAGAGACCCAGTACTTC.

This chain links TRBV29-1 with TRBJ2-5; either TRBD1 or TRBD2 may supply D (6 bases each). The closer fit of TRBJ2-7 to the DNA end suggests the J call may be wrong. Germline V gene data show CDR1 as SQVTM and CDR2 as ANQGSEA. The CDR3 length is 16 residues. The CDR3 DNA is TGCAGCGTTGGGGACACCCATAGCGGCCGGGCCTACGAGCAGTACTTC. It translates to CSVGDTHSGRAYEQYF.

This clonotype was seen only a few times. The chain couples TRBV6-2 or TRBV6-3 to TRBJ1-5; D unclear. V lost 5 bases and J 9 bases, leaving 11 bases between the germline ends. CDR3 length: 12 residues. Germline V gene lookup returns CDR1 MNHEY and CDR2 SVGEGT. CDR3 residues: CASSLTAGPQHF. The DNA for the CDR3 is TGTGCCAGCAGTCTGACCGCCGGGCCCCAGCATTTT.

This chain links TRBV6-2 or TRBV6-3 with TRBJ2-1, with D uncertain. The germline V and J ends were trimmed by 7 bases and 0 bases, with 13 bases remaining between them. Germline values: CDR1 MNHEY, CDR2 SVGEGT. CDR3 length: 15 amino acids. CDR3 nucleotide sequence: TGTGCCAGCACCAGATTAGTGGCCTCCTACAATGAGCAGTTCTTC. Its translation is CASTRLVASYNEQFF.

The chain carries TRBV28 and TRBJ1-4; 8 bases line up with TRBD1. Germline values: CDR1 MDHEN, CDR2 SYDVKM. This CDR3 spans 14 amino acids. V lost 3 bases, J lost 7 bases, and 4 bases stayed unmatched. The CDR3 here is CASSFRTGTEKLFF. In DNA form, the CDR3 reads TGTGCCAGCAGTTTTAGGACAGGGACTGAAAAACTGTTTTTT.